This T cell receptor (beta chain) was captured by sequencing in a study of vaccination effects on CD4 cells after COVID-19. Study-wide background: Subjects were given two BNT162b2 or mRNA-1273 vaccine doses. Study-wide findings and caveats: In convalescents, post-vaccine spike-reactive clones were mainly new clones induced by vaccination.

Measured with immunoSEQ multiplex PCR; TCRdb has only the in-frame clones, and not every one. The sample holds around 37,000 clones; around 75% are singletons and the top ten take 30% to 40%. CD4+ T cells specific for antigen were expanded with viral peptide pools by the ViraFEST assay before sequencing. It was after around 10 days of culture that CD4+ T cells were isolated. SARS-CoV-2 infection was confirmed by PCR in the person between March and December 2020. A density of fewer than 2.5 million PBMC per well was used; these cells were cultured with roughly 10 IU/ml IL-2 and roughly 10 ug/ml peptides. With respect to this clone: The antigen is undetermined.

The CDR3 runs 14 residues. Germline CDR1 is LNHDA and CDR2 is SQIVND (reference sequence). Trimming removed 3 bases at V and 1 base at J, with 8 bases between. This chain joins TRBV19 and TRBJ2-3; maybe TRBD1 (5 bases). Specimen: CD4+ T cells from PBMCs cultured with a peptide pool, collected before COVID-19 vaccination. This sequence originates from a human donor who had a prior SARS-CoV-2 infection. CDR3 bases: TGTGCCAGTAGTATCGGCAGGGGCACAGATACGCAGTATTTT. The encoded protein is CASSIGRGTDTQYF.